The present entry profiles one TCR beta chain with its context. The data were taken from a study of blood T cell repertoires in COVID-19. Across the whole study: There were acute and convalescent COVID-19 samples, and they came from the United States, Italy and Spain. T cells, B-cell-depleted T cells, or PBMCs supplied cDNA or gDNA.

In the authors' workflow: Amplified reference gene primers provided the basis for estimating nucleated cell counts. TCRdb keeps only in-frame clones here, not all; method: immunoSEQ multiplex PCR. The V and J calls and clone size are taken from that table; D and trimming were inferred from the DNA. This table has some 52,000 clones, around 84% appearing once. Trimming took 0 bases from V and 0 from J; bases not matched to a gene: 5. There are 17 residues in the CDR3. CDR1 MNHEY and CDR2 SVGEGT come from the germline V gene. The sequence was obtained from a man aged 65 to 85 with acute or convalescent COVID-19. Sequencing was done on a sample of peripheral blood. The chain has TRBV6-2 or TRBV6-3 and TRBJ1-5, with 7 bases matching TRBD1. The CDR3 reads CASSYSGQSNSNQPQHF. The CDR3 nucleotides are TGTGCCAGCAGTTACTCGGGACAGAGCAATAGCAATCAGCCCCAGCATTTT.